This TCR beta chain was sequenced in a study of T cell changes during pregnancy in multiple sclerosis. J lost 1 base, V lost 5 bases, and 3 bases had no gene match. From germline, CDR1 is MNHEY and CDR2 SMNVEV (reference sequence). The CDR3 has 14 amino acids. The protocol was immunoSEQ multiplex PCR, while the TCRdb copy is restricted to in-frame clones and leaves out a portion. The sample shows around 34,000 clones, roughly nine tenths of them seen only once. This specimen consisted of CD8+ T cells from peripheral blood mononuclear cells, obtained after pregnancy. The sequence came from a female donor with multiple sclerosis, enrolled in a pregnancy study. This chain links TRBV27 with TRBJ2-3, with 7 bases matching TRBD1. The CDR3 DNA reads TGTGCCAGCAGTCCGGGACAGCGCACAGATACGCAGTATTTT. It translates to CASSPGQRTDTQYF.